These 28 T cell receptor beta chains came from one sample sequenced in a study of lymphopenia after photon versus proton radiotherapy. The table came from immunoSEQ multiplex PCR; TCRdb's copy has only in-frame clones and leaves some out. The sample includes fewer than 65,000 clones, 75% to 90% seen only once; the top ten take about 2%. Material: peripheral blood, obtained from a patient treated with photon-based radiotherapy. The receptors were sampled from a man aged 40-55 years with gastric cancer.

The chain links TRBV6-6 to TRBJ2-7; 7 bases are shared with TRBD2. J gave up 3 bases and V 8 bases, and 4 bases lay outside the gene matches. CDR3 length: 12 residues. Germline loops: CDR1 MNHNY, CDR2 SVGAGI (reference sequence). The CDR3 nucleotides are TGTGCCAGCGGGGGACTACTCTACGAGCAGTACTTC. Translating gives CASGGLLYEQYF.

This chain joins TRBV2 and TRBJ1-1; TRBD1 might be the D (6 bases). Trimming shortened V by 6 bases and J by 2 bases, and 10 bases separated the two germline ends. This CDR3 region has 13 residues. Germline V gene data show CDR1 as SNHLY and CDR2 as FYNNEI. The CDR3 sequence is CASRRTVNTEAFF. DNA of the CDR3: TGTGCCAGCAGGCGGACAGTAAACACTGAAGCTTTCTTT.

The V gene is TRBV30, the J gene TRBJ1-5; the D is unclear. CDR1 is GTSNPN and CDR2 is SVGIG in the germline V gene (reference sequence). V lost 1 base and J 6 bases, leaving 16 bases between the germline ends. The length of the CDR3 is 15 residues. The CDR3 DNA reads TGTGCCTGGAGTGGGACGCCAACGGGCCCTCAGCCCCAGCATTTT. Translated: CAWSGTPTGPQPQHF.

V and J are TRBV5-1 and TRBJ2-6; possibly TRBD2 for D (6 bases). V was clipped by 2 bases and J by 0 bases, with 12 bases between them. The CDR3 has 17 residues. The germline CDR1 and CDR2 sequences are SGHRS and YFSETQ. This chain's CDR3 is CASSFWDWSSGANVLTF. CDR3 sequence (DNA): TGCGCCAGCAGCTTTTGGGACTGGAGCTCTGGGGCCAACGTCCTGACTTTC.

The chain is built from TRBV5-1 and TRBJ2-7; 10 bases line up with TRBD1. V trimming: 7 bases; J trimming: 7 bases; junction bases outside the gene matches: 11. CDR1 is SGHRS and CDR2 is YFSETQ in the germline V gene. The CDR3 consists of 14 residues. The DNA for the CDR3 is TGCGCCAGCGGCGAGACAGGGGGCGCGGGTGAGCAGTACTTC. Translating it yields CASGETGGAGEQYF.

The chain couples TRBV11-1 to TRBJ2-5; possibly TRBD1 for D (6 bases). Trimming cost V 5 bases and J 4 bases, with 11 bases left between them. The CDR3 is 13 residues long. CDR1 is SGHAT and CDR2 is FQDESV in the germline V gene (reference sequence). CDR3 DNA sequence: TGTGCCAGCAGCCTCGGACAGTCAGAGACCCAGTACTTC. Amino acids: CASSLGQSETQYF.

The chain joins TRBV7-8 to TRBJ1-2, with 7 bases matching TRBD1. The CDR3 loop spans 13 amino acids. Germline V gives CDR1 SGHVS, CDR2 FQNEAQ. Trimming took 5 bases from V and 7 from J; bases not matched to a gene: 7. In DNA, the CDR3 is TGTGCCAGCAGCAAACAGGGGCTAGGTGGCTACACCTTC. This encodes CASSKQGLGGYTF.

This chain links TRBV5-6 with TRBJ2-1; 10 bases fit TRBD2. Germline V gene lookup returns CDR1 SGHDT and CDR2 YYEEEE. V was clipped by 2 bases and J by 0 bases; unmatched bases: 5. This CDR3 comprises 17 residues. The CDR3 DNA reads TGTGCCAGCAGCTTTAGCGGGGGGCCAAGCTCCTACAATGAGCAGTTCTTC. This sequence encodes CASSFSGGPSSYNEQFF.

This clone occurred a few times. The CDR3 region has the DNA TGTGCCTGGGGGGCAGGGTCCTACGAGCAGTACTTC. Encoded protein: CAWGAGSYEQYF. The chain links TRBV30 to TRBJ2-7; possible D gene TRBD1, 5 bases. Germline CDR1 GTSNPN, CDR2 SVGIG (reference sequence). The CDR3 totals 12 residues. V shed 5 bases and J shed 1 base, with 9 bases lying between them.

The chain combines TRBV30 with TRBJ2-4; tentative D call: TRBD2 (5 bases). V lost 4 bases and J lost 0, with 10 bases in between. The CDR3 runs to 14 residues. Germline assignment: CDR1 GTSNPN and CDR2 SVGIG (reference sequence). The CDR3 DNA follows: TGTGCCTGGAATCGCGGGCTAGCCAAAAACATTCAGTACTTC. It specifies CAWNRGLAKNIQYF.

V is TRBV4-1 and J is TRBJ2-1; D is perhaps TRBD2 (5 bases). CDR1 is MGHRA and CDR2 is YSYEKL in the germline V gene. The CDR3 sequence is 17 residues long. Between the trimmed V and J ends, which lost 0 bases and 0 bases, there was a span of 12 bases. CDR3 DNA sequence: TGCGCCAGCAGCCAAGAAGGACGGAGGAGCTCCTACAATGAGCAGTTCTTC. It encodes CASSQEGRRSSYNEQFF.

The rearrangement joins TRBV5-6 to TRBJ2-3; 11 bases map to TRBD2. Trimming cost V 0 bases and J 2 bases; bases outside gene matches: 5. This CDR3 comprises 17 residues. Germline assignment: CDR1 SGHDT and CDR2 YYEEEE. The CDR3 sequence: CASSLGPSGGSTDTQYF. Written as DNA, the CDR3 is TGTGCCAGCAGCTTGGGACCTAGCGGGGGGTCCACAGATACGCAGTATTTT.

This chain connects TRBV19 to TRBJ2-2; TRBD1 might be the D (5 bases). The germline V gene encodes CDR1 LNHDA and CDR2 SQIVND (reference sequence). The CDR3 runs to 14 residues. V was cut by 10 bases and J by 6 bases, with 18 bases left in between. Written as DNA, the CDR3 is TGTGCCACCGCCCCCCAGACAGCGCCCGGGGAGCTGTTTTTT. Translated: CATAPQTAPGELFF.

The genes are TRBV28 and TRBJ2-5; 10 bases align to TRBD1. V shed 3 bases, J shed 4 bases, and the junction held 8 bases outside the gene matches. CDR1 is MDHEN and CDR2 is SYDVKM in the germline V gene. The CDR3 contains 16 residues. The CDR3 DNA is TGTGCCAGCAGTTTCCGGGACAGGGGATTTCGAGAGACCCAGTACTTC. This translates into CASSFRDRGFRETQYF.

This sequence joins TRBV6-5 and TRBJ2-7; 7 positions match TRBD1. V trimming: 0 bases; J trimming: 4 bases; junction bases outside the gene matches: 6. From germline, CDR1 is MNHEY and CDR2 SVGAGI. CDR3 length equals 15 residues. CDR3 nucleotide sequence: TGTGCCAGCAGTTACTCGACCCAGGGGGAGTACGAGCAGTACTTC. Its translation is CASSYSTQGEYEQYF.

The V and J genes are TRBV28 and TRBJ1-1; TRBD1 matches at 12 bases. Germline CDR1 is MDHEN and CDR2 is SYDVKM. J lost 5 bases, V lost 3 bases, and 7 bases had no gene match. This CDR3 has 16 amino acids. The CDR3 here is CASSLGQGAGYTEAFF. The CDR3 bases are TGTGCCAGCAGTTTGGGACAGGGGGCGGGGTATACTGAAGCTTTCTTT. The complete variable domain, with remaining parts taken from reference TRBV28 and TRBJ1-1, reads DVKVTQSSRYLVKRTGEKVFLECVQDMDHENMFWYRQDPGLGLRLIYFSYDVKMKEKGDIPEGYSVSREKKERFSLILESASTNQTSMYLCASSLGQGAGYTEAFFGQGTRLTVV.

This clone was counted only a few times. The chain is built from TRBV7-2 and TRBJ1-1; the D gene is possibly TRBD1 (5 bases). CDR3 length: 13 residues. Trimming stripped 1 base from V and 9 bases from J, with 12 bases between. The germline V gene encodes CDR1 SGHTA and CDR2 FQGNSA. The DNA of the CDR3 is TGTGCCAGCAGCTTAGGGGGACCCAGGCAAGCTTTCTTT. This encodes CASSLGGPRQAFF.

In its sample, this clone was seen once. The gene calls are TRBV4-2 and TRBJ1-4; 12 bases fit TRBD1. Looked up from germline, CDR1 is LGHNA and CDR2 is YNFKEQ. The CDR3 is 16 amino acids. Unmatched junction bases numbered 1, after V lost 1 base and J lost 4 bases. The CDR3 spells CASSQGDRGLNEKLFF. In DNA, the CDR3 is TGTGCCAGCAGCCAAGGGGACAGGGGGCTTAATGAAAAACTGTTTTTT.

V is TRBV2 and J is TRBJ1-2; D uncertain. V lost 4 bases and J lost 4, with 7 bases in between. In germline, CDR1 is SNHLY, CDR2 FYNNEI. CDR3 length: 12 amino acids. DNA of the CDR3: TGTGCCAGCAGTGTCTGGACCTATGGCTACACCTTC. The encoded protein is CASSVWTYGYTF.

The V and J genes are TRBV9 and TRBJ2-1; 13 bases are a match to TRBD2. CDR3 length: 15 residues. Germline CDR1 reads SGDLS; CDR2 reads YYNGEE. V was pared by 1 base and J by 8 bases, with 3 bases of the junction left unmatched. CDR3 bases: TGTGCCAGCAGCGTAACTAGCGGGGGGGCAGATGAGCAGTTCTTC. It specifies CASSVTSGGADEQFF.

This clone was counted a few times. The V call is TRBV2, the J call TRBJ1-4, with D possibly TRBD1 on 6 matching bases. V lost 5 bases, J lost 7 bases, and 14 bases lay in between. CDR1 SNHLY and CDR2 FYNNEI come from the germline V gene. The CDR3 covers 14 residues. The CDR3 nucleotides are TGTGCCAGCAGTCCGAGGACAGCTCTTGAAAAACTGTTTTTT. It translates to CASSPRTALEKLFF.

V is TRBV11-2 and J is TRBJ2-1; tentatively, D is TRBD2 (6 bases). The germline V and J ends were trimmed by 7 bases and 3 bases, with 13 bases remaining between them. CDR3 length: 14 residues. Germline V gene sequence: CDR1 SGHAT, CDR2 FQNNGV. The chain's CDR3 is CASMWGGLYNEQFF. In DNA form, the CDR3 reads TGTGCCAGCATGTGGGGAGGACTCTACAATGAGCAGTTCTTC.

The V call is TRBV7-2, the J call TRBJ1-2, with a possible D match to TRBD1 (5 bases). Germline V CDR1 and CDR2: SGHTA, FQGNSA. This CDR3 contains 14 residues. Trimming cost V 5 bases and J 3 bases, with 13 bases left between them. CDR3 coding DNA: TGTGCCAGCAGCCTACACATAGGGGACTATGGCTACACCTTC. It yields the protein CASSLHIGDYGYTF. Supplemented by reference TRBV7-2 and TRBJ1-2, the full variable domain reads GAGVSQSPSNKVTEKGKDVELRCDPISGHTALYWYRQSLGQGLEFLIYFQGNSAPDKSGLPSDRFSAERTGGSVSTLTIQRTQQEDSAVYLCASSLHIGDYGYTFGSGTRLTVV.

V and J are TRBV5-4 and TRBJ1-1; TRBD1 matches at 9 bases. V trimming: 4 bases; J trimming: 5 bases; junction bases outside the gene matches: 3. This CDR3 is 13 amino acids long. Germline V gives CDR1 SGHNT, CDR2 YYREEE (reference sequence). CDR3 in amino acids: CASSSGTGTEAFF. DNA of the CDR3: TGTGCCAGCAGCAGCGGGACAGGGACTGAAGCTTTCTTT. The whole variable domain, filled in from reference TRBV5-4 and TRBJ1-1, reads ETGVTQSPTHLIKTRGQQVTLRCSSQSGHNTVSWYQQALGQGPQFIFQYYREEENGRGNFPPRFSGLQFPNYSSELNVNALELDDSALYLCASSSGTGTEAFFGQGTRLTVV.

The chain carries TRBV18 and TRBJ2-1; 7 bases match TRBD2. CDR1 KGHSH and CDR2 LQKENI come from the germline V gene. The J segment lost 7 bases and the V segment lost 3 bases, leaving 6 bases of the junction unmatched. The CDR3 has 14 amino acids. As DNA, the CDR3 is TGTGCCAGCTCACCCCAGCGGGGCATGAATGAGCAGTTCTTC. Protein sequence: CASSPQRGMNEQFF.

This rearrangement joins TRBV7-9 to TRBJ2-7; D not resolved. Germline CDR1 and CDR2: SEHNR and FQNEAQ (reference sequence). The CDR3 loop spans 12 amino acids. Trimming shortened V by 2 bases and J by 2 bases, and 4 bases separated the two germline ends. The CDR3 DNA sequence: TGTGCCAGCAGCTTAAAAGCCTACGAGCAGTACTTC. Amino acids: CASSLKAYEQYF.

The genes are TRBV10-3 and TRBJ2-3; D possibly corresponds to TRBD2 (6 bases). Germline assignment: CDR1 ENHRY and CDR2 SYGVKD. This CDR3 comprises 11 residues. V lost 8 bases to trimming and J lost 5 bases, with 8 bases between them. The CDR3 protein is CAIQGGDTQYF. The DNA for the CDR3 is TGTGCCATCCAGGGAGGAGATACGCAGTATTTT.

The chain uses TRBV4-1 and TRBJ1-1; D is undetermined. Germline CDR1 MGHRA, CDR2 YSYEKL. The CDR3 contains 13 residues. V lost 5 bases and J lost 11, with 18 bases in between. CDR3: CASSRPGDPPAFF. The CDR3 DNA follows: TGCGCCAGCAGCAGACCCGGCGACCCACCCGCTTTCTTT.